This T cell receptor beta chain comes out of a study of blood T cell repertoires in COVID-19. This CDR3 is 14 amino acids long. V gave up 5 bases and J gave up 0 bases, with 10 bases separating them. Germline-derived CDR1 and CDR2 are SGDLS and YYNGEE. The authors' processing: Amplifying reference gene primers gave estimates of nucleated cell counts. Profiled with immunoSEQ multiplex PCR; TCRdb holds only in-frame clones, not every one. That table is the source of V, J and clone size, and D and trimming were worked out from the DNA. The table records roughly 320,000 clones, approximately 85% of them present only once.

This TCR derives from a human donor in a cohort sampled during active COVID-19. V usage is TRBV9 and J usage is TRBJ2-3; D remains unclear. The specimen sequenced was peripheral blood. The CDR3 bases are TGTGCCAGCAGGGAGTTTACTAGCACAGATACGCAGTATTTT. Encoded protein: CASREFTSTDTQYF.